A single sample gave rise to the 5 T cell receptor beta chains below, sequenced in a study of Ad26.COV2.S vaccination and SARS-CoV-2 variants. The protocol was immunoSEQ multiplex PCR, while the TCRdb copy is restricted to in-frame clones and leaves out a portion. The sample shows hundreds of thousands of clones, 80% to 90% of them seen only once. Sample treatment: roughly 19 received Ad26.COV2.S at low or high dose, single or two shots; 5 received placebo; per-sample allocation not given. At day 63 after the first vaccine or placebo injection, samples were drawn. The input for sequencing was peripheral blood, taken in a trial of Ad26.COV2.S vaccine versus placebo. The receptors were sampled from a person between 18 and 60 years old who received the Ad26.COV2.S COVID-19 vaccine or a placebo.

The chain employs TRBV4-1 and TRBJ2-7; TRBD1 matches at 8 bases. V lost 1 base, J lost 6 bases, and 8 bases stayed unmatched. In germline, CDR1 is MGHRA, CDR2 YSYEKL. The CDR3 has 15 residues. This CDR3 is CASSQAGAGGLEQYF. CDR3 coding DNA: TGCGCCAGCAGCCAAGCAGGCGCAGGGGGCCTCGAGCAGTACTTC.

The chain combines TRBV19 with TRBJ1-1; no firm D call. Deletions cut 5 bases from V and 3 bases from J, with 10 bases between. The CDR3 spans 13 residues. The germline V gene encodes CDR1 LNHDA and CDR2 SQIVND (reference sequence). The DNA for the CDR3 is TGTGCCAGTAGTCCGGACGGGTACACTGAAGCTTTCTTT. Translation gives CASSPDGYTEAFF.

The CDR3: CASSSRSSYEQYF. The CDR3 DNA sequence: TGTGCCAGCAGCTCGCGAAGCTCCTACGAGCAGTACTTC. This chain joins TRBV7-6 and TRBJ2-7; D not certain. Trimming took 4 bases from V and 0 from J, leaving 7 bases between them. This CDR3 spans 13 amino acids. CDR1 and CDR2 from the germline V gene are SGHVS and FNYEAQ.

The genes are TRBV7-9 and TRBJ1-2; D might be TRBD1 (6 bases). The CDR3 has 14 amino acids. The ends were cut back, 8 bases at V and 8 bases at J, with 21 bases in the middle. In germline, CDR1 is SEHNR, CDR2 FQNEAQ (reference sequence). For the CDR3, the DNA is TGTGCCAGCGTTCTAAAACAGGGCTTGGAAGGCTACACCTTC. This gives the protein CASVLKQGLEGYTF.

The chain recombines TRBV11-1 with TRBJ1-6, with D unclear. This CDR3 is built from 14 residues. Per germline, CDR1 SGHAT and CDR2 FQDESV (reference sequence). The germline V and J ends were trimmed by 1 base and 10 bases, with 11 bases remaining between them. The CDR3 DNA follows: TGTGCCAGCAGCTTAGAGAACACAGTCTCACCCCTCCACTTT. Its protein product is CASSLENTVSPLHF.